This TCR beta chain was identified during a study of blood T cell repertoires in COVID-19. Sequenced by immunoSEQ multiplex PCR; TCRdb stores in-frame clones only, minus some. Counted here are just under 350,000 clones, roughly 89% occurring once; the ten biggest clones make up roughly 3.3%. This CDR3 is built from 16 residues. The germline V gene has CDR1 SNHLY and CDR2 FYNNEI. Trimming removed 6 bases from V and 1 base from J, with 15 bases in between. The genes are TRBV2 and TRBJ1-4, with unresolved D. Sequencing was performed on peripheral blood. The receptor's source is a woman aged 18-30 years who had recovered from COVID-19. Here the CDR3 DNA reads TGTGCCAGCAGAAGAGGGCAGACTGGAACTAATGAAAAACTGTTTTTT. This codes for CASRRGQTGTNEKLFF.